This TCR beta chain was found in a study of blood T cell repertoires in COVID-19 (dated by TCRdb to 2020 to 2022). Notes on the research overall: Samples from collaborators originated in the United States, Italy and Spain and spanned both the acute and convalescent phases of COVID-19. The samples were drawn from two sources: the first 160 participants of the ongoing ImmuneRACE study, and 1,200 or so subjects contributed by 6 global collaborators. Subjects who had been exposed to COVID-19, were actively infected with it, or had recovered from it provided the deeply sampled blood TCRbeta repertoires that made up the dataset. Nearly every sample came with metadata listing a de-identified subject ID, COVID-19 status, age in years and sex. The prospective study material was composed of cDNA or gDNA derived from T cells, B-cell-depleted T cells, or PBMCs. A freely available public database, intended as a resource for researchers studying the immune response to SARS-CoV-2, is where the repertoires were released. Where available, HLA class I and class II types were taken from metadata supplied by the sample provider and were not determined by assay-based typing.

There are 16 amino acids in the CDR3, from cysteine to phenylalanine inclusive. The only DNA kept is the CDR3, 48 bases in frame from the first base. TCRbeta CDR3 regions were amplified from genomic DNA using the immunoSEQ Assay, a bias-controlled multiplex PCR. In the authors' own workflow: The number of nucleated cells in each sample was estimated by amplification of reference gene primers within the assay. To quantify the absolute abundance of each unique TCRbeta CDR3 rearrangement, sequence reads were collapsed and filtered. Productive Simpson clonality was computed per sample as the square root of Simpson's diversity index over productive rearrangements. Imported from immuneACCESS, the table was reduced by TCRdb to in-frame sequences with V and J called. These copies leave out some clones; in studies compared against another copy, an unresolved V gene accounts for under half, and the cause of the remainder is not known. V and J calls and clone size are given by that table; D and trimming were obtained from the DNA. This sample gives under 200,000 clones in total; more than 75% of them show up just once. The biggest ten clones account for 2.5% to 4% of the sample.

For this clone: This clone's antigen is unknown. Base-call qualities are not available, and no considerably larger clone is one nucleotide away.

Collaborating institutions collected whole blood in K2EDTA tubes following their own protocols. For TCRbeta analysis, collaborator samples were shipped as frozen whole blood, as isolated PBMCs, or as DNA extracted from either sample type. Broader findings and caveats from the paper: How much clinical and demographic metadata was included differed by source and by participant, and the metadata was provided uncurated.

The specimen was peripheral blood. The rearranged chain carries TRBV21-1 and TRBJ2-7; the D segment call TRBD2 is taken from the table without a DNA check. TRBV21-1 has pseudogene status. The clonotype comes from a man in his 70s with acute or convalescent COVID-19. The nucleotide sequence is TGTGCCAGCAGCCGTCGGACTGCTCTTTCCCTTTACGAGCAGTACTTC. Its protein is CASSRRTALSLYEQYF.